The 19 T cell receptor beta chains below were found in one sample sequenced in a study of T-cell reconstitution after alpha-beta-depleted transplantation in children. Preparing the TCRbeta library involved the use of unique molecular identifiers. A single record per CDR3 protein comes from TCRdb applying MiXCR to the PCR reads. Altogether fewer than 550,000 distinct CDR3 sequences are present, 10% to 13% being singletons, with the ten largest covering around 2%. The specimen comprised PBMCs, sampled before TCRalphabeta/CD19-depleted stem cell transplant. All receptors come from a child younger than 10 with inherited bone marrow failure, due to receive a stem cell transplant.

This chain joins TRBV30 and TRBJ2-7, with 7 nucleotides matching TRBD1. V was clipped by 6 bases and J by 2 bases; unmatched bases: 7. Germline V gene data show CDR1 as GTSNPN and CDR2 as SVGIG (reference sequence). The CDR3 extends over 13 amino acids. This CDR3 reads CACPGQLPYEQYF. In nucleotides, the CDR3 is TGTGCCTGTCCGGGACAGCTTCCCTACGAGCAGTACTTC.

This chain links TRBV11-2 with TRBJ2-5, with D uncertain. The CDR3 is 13 amino acids. CDR1 SGHAT and CDR2 FQNNGV come from the germline V gene. V lost 1 base and J 9 bases, leaving 12 bases between the germline ends. CDR3 region: CASSLVRSRAQYF. CDR3 bases: TGTGCCAGCAGCTTAGTTCGGTCCCGGGCCCAGTACTTC.

This clonotype has a count of ten or more. This chain connects TRBV20-1 to TRBJ2-2; weak D call: TRBD1 (6 bases). This CDR3 spans 16 amino acids. V shed 0 bases and J shed 3 bases, with 14 bases lying between them. CDR1 DFQATT and CDR2 SNEGSKA come from the germline V gene (reference sequence). This chain's CDR3 is CSARDVNREYTGELFF. The CDR3 nucleotides are TGCAGTGCTAGAGACGTAAACAGGGAGTACACCGGGGAGCTGTTTTTT.

This clonotype was seen only a few times. The chain is built from TRBV2 and TRBJ1-1; D is perhaps TRBD1 (5 bases). Germline V CDR1 and CDR2: SNHLY, FYNNEI. V was clipped by 3 bases and J by 3 bases, with 11 bases between them. The CDR3 extends over 14 amino acids. CDR3: CASSDGRADTEAFF. CDR3 sequence (DNA): TGTGCCAGCAGTGACGGCAGGGCCGACACTGAAGCTTTCTTT.

At least ten counts were recorded for this clonotype. J is TRBJ1-2 and V is TRBV18; perhaps TRBD1 as D (6 bases). CDR1 KGHSH and CDR2 LQKENI come from the germline V gene. This CDR3 contains 15 residues. Trimming removed 3 bases at V and 0 bases at J, with 11 bases between. CDR3 loop: CASSPEDSANYGYTF. CDR3 bases: TGTGCCAGCTCACCCGAGGACAGCGCTAACTATGGCTACACCTTC.

This clonotype was found many times. The gene calls are TRBV12-3 or TRBV12-4 and TRBJ2-7; TRBD2 aligns across 10 bases. Trimming cost V 5 bases and J 6 bases; bases outside gene matches: 13. CDR3 length: 16 amino acids. In DNA, the CDR3 is TGTGCCAGCAGTGGGAGCGGGAGGGCCGGACTTAGCGAGCAGTACTTC. This codes for CASSGSGRAGLSEQYF.

On this clonotype itself: Being one base from a much bigger clone, this may be a read error. The chain is built from TRBV7-9 and TRBJ2-3; possibly TRBD2 for D (5 bases). Germline CDR1 is SEHNR and CDR2 is FQNEAQ (reference sequence). Between the trimmed V and J ends, which lost 11 bases and 0 bases, there was a span of 12 bases. The CDR3 extends over 13 amino acids. Here the CDR3 DNA reads TGTGCCGAGGGCTGGGCTAGCACAGATACGCAGTATTTT. Residues: CAEGWASTDTQYF.

This clonotype was recorded many times. The J gene is TRBJ1-6, the V gene TRBV5-1, with D uncertain. Germline CDR1 and CDR2: SGHRS and YFSETQ. The CDR3 totals 15 residues. The V and J ends lost 4 bases and 7 bases respectively, with 15 bases between them. Here the CDR3 reads CASSPSVTRNSPLHF. DNA for the CDR3: TGCGCCAGCAGCCCCAGTGTAACCCGGAATTCACCCCTCCACTTT.

This clonotype was detected many times. The rearrangement uses TRBV5-1 and TRBJ2-5; D is perhaps TRBD1 or TRBD2 (5 bases each). CDR3 length equals 14 residues. Trimming shortened V by 4 bases and J by 1 base, and 11 bases separated the two germline ends. Germline lookup yields CDR1 SGHRS and CDR2 YFSETQ. The CDR3 coding sequence is TGCGCCAGCAGCCTTCGGGGCAGCCAAGAGACCCAGTACTTC. This encodes CASSLRGSQETQYF.

The table lists this clonotype with many counts. J is TRBJ2-1 and V is TRBV2; D is possibly TRBD1 or TRBD2 (5 bases each). The germline V gene has CDR1 SNHLY and CDR2 FYNNEI. The germline V and J ends were trimmed by 7 bases and 0 bases, with 10 bases remaining between them. This CDR3 comprises 14 residues. CDR3 in amino acids: CASKAGSSYNEQFF. CDR3 DNA sequence: TGTGCCAGCAAAGCAGGGAGCTCCTACAATGAGCAGTTCTTC.

This clonotype was detected ten times or more. This rearrangement joins TRBV28 to TRBJ2-2, with D possibly called TRBD1 or TRBD2 (5 bases each). Germline V gene data show CDR1 as MDHEN and CDR2 as SYDVKM. V shed 4 bases and J shed 2 bases, with 8 bases lying between them. The CDR3 consists of 14 residues. CDR3 nucleotide sequence: TGTGCCAGCAGTTCCGGGGCCAACACCGGGGAGCTGTTTTTT. Its translation is CASSSGANTGELFF.

This clonotype was counted many times. The rearrangement links TRBV4-1 to TRBJ2-5; 11 positions match TRBD2. Germline assignment: CDR1 MGHRA and CDR2 YSYEKL. This CDR3 is built from 16 residues. J lost 2 bases, V lost 5 bases, and 7 bases had no gene match. The CDR3 region has the DNA TGCGCCAGCAGCGCAACTAGCGGGGGCCATCAAGAGACCCAGTACTTC. This encodes CASSATSGGHQETQYF.

This clonotype was recorded at least ten times. The chain couples TRBV4-3 to TRBJ2-7; D unclear. Germline CDR1 reads LGHNA; CDR2 reads YSLEER. V was pared by 1 base and J by 3 bases, with 10 bases between. The CDR3 runs 14 residues. CDR3 in DNA: TGCGCCAGCAGCCAAGCTATCCAGCTCTACGAGCAGTACTTC. It codes for CASSQAIQLYEQYF.

V is TRBV20-1 and J is TRBJ2-7; tentatively, D is TRBD1 (6 bases). The V end was cut by 3 bases, the J end by 3 bases, with 15 bases between. The CDR3 spans 14 residues. Germline assignment: CDR1 DFQATT and CDR2 SNEGSKA (reference sequence). For the CDR3, the DNA is TGCAGTGCTAGCGGTGTCAGGGGCGGCTACGAGCAGTACTTC. It is translated as CSASGVRGGYEQYF.

This clonotype was picked up many times. The chain has TRBV15 and TRBJ2-3; no reliable D call. CDR1 and CDR2 (germline): LNHNV, YYDKDF (reference sequence). V was cut by 0 bases and J by 1 base, with 23 bases left in between. CDR3 length equals 20 residues. CDR3 sequence (DNA): TGTGCCACCAGCAGAGAACCGTTTAATTTGGGCGGCTTTGGCACAGATACGCAGTATTTT. As protein: CATSREPFNLGGFGTDTQYF.

The chain employs TRBV20-1 and TRBJ1-2, with TRBD1 as a possible D gene (5 bases). The CDR3 loop spans 13 amino acids. CDR1 and CDR2 from the germline V gene are DFQATT and SNEGSKA (reference sequence). Trimming pared 6 bases from V and 0 bases from J, leaving 11 bases between. The CDR3: CSARQQPNYGYTF. CDR3 DNA: TGCAGTGCCCGACAGCAACCTAACTATGGCTACACCTTC.

Ten or more counts support this clonotype. This rearrangement joins TRBV12-3 or TRBV12-4 to TRBJ2-3, with D possibly TRBD2 on 6 matching bases. This CDR3 has 15 residues. V lost 5 bases and J 3 bases, leaving 15 bases between the germline ends. CDR3 in DNA: TGTGCCAGCAGTCCCGGGACTTTCCCAACAGATACGCAGTATTTT. Encoded protein: CASSPGTFPTDTQYF.

This clonotype was recorded at least ten times. This chain links TRBV2 with TRBJ1-1; no reliable D call. V was cut by 7 bases and J by 2 bases, with 11 bases left in between. The CDR3 consists of 13 residues. CDR1 SNHLY and CDR2 FYNNEI come from the germline V gene. DNA of the CDR3: TGTGCCAGCACCGTCAGGTTCAACACTGAAGCTTTCTTT. Its protein product is CASTVRFNTEAFF.

This clonotype was detected many times. The rearrangement joins TRBV5-1 to TRBJ2-7, with D unresolved. Trimming removed 0 bases from V and 2 bases from J, with 6 bases in between. This CDR3 is built from 13 residues. Germline assignment: CDR1 SGHRS and CDR2 YFSETQ. The CDR3 DNA reads TGCGCCAGCAGCTTGGATCTTGCCTACGAGCAGTACTTC. It codes for CASSLDLAYEQYF.